Below are 6 T cell receptor beta chains sequenced from a single sample in a study of blood T cell repertoires in COVID-19. The method was immunoSEQ multiplex PCR; TCRdb's version includes in-frame clones alone and lacks a portion of them. The sample contains 190,000 or so clones, approximately 94% of which appear only once. What was sequenced was peripheral blood. These receptors originate from a young man with COVID-19, enrolled during active disease.

The chain employs TRBV12-3 or TRBV12-4 and TRBJ2-7; D is unresolved. The germline V and J ends were trimmed by 3 bases and 6 bases, with 6 bases remaining between them. The CDR3 runs 11 residues. CDR3 in DNA: TGTGCCAGCAGTTTCCAGGCCGAGCAGTACTTC. Encoded protein: CASSFQAEQYF.

The chain links TRBV9 to TRBJ2-7, with 9 bases that match TRBD2. From germline, CDR1 is SGDLS and CDR2 YYNGEE. The CDR3 contains 14 residues. V lost 6 bases and J lost 0; bases outside the gene matches: 4. The DNA for the CDR3 is TGTGCCAGCACCCGGACTAGCGCCTCCTACGAGCAGTACTTC. This translates into CASTRTSASYEQYF.

This chain joins TRBV10-1 and TRBJ2-4; the match to TRBD2 covers 9 bases. Germline V gives CDR1 WNHNN, CDR2 SYGVQD (reference sequence). V lost 0 bases, J lost 9 bases, and 3 bases stayed unmatched. The CDR3 extends over 14 amino acids. CDR3 nucleotides: TGCGCCAGCAGTGAGTCCGGCGGGGGGGGCATTCAGTACTTC. Translated, it gives CASSESGGGGIQYF.

Concerning this clone itself: This CDR3 is also generated by other DNA sequences in the sample. The CDR3 is CASSLTGSSYNSPLHF. Written as DNA, the CDR3 is TGCGCCAGCAGCTTGACAGGGAGTTCCTATAATTCACCCCTCCACTTT. V gene TRBV5-1 combines with J gene TRBJ1-6, with D maybe TRBD1 (6 bases). Trimming left V 1 base short and J 1 base short, with 9 bases between. CDR3 length: 16 amino acids. CDR1 and CDR2 (germline): SGHRS, YFSETQ.

The V and J genes are TRBV5-1 and TRBJ2-3; 9 bases are a match to TRBD2. Germline V gene sequence: CDR1 SGHRS, CDR2 YFSETQ. V was pared by 2 bases and J by 0 bases, with 10 bases of the junction left unmatched. The CDR3 covers 18 residues. For the CDR3, the DNA is TGCGCCAGCAGCTTCGGGCTAGCGGGGACCCCTAGCACAGATACGCAGTATTTT. Protein sequence: CASSFGLAGTPSTDTQYF.

The chain couples TRBV19 to TRBJ1-6; TRBD1 is a possible D gene (5 bases). The V gene's germline CDR1 is LNHDA and CDR2 SQIVND (reference sequence). CDR3 length: 15 amino acids. V lost 0 bases to trimming and J lost 9 bases, with 12 bases between them. The CDR3 protein is CASSIDGGESSPLHF. The CDR3 bases are TGTGCCAGTAGTATAGATGGAGGGGAGTCTTCACCCCTCCACTTT.